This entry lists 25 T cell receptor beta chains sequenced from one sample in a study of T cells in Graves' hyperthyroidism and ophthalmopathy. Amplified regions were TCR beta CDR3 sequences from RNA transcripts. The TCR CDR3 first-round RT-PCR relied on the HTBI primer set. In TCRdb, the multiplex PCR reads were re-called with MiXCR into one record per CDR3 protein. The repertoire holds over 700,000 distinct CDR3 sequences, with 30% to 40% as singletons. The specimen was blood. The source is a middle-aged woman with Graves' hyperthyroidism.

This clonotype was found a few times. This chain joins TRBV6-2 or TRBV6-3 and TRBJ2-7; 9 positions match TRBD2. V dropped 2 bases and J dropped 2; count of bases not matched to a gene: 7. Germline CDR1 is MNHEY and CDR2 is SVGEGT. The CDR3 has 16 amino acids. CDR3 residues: CASSYNWLAGTYEQYF. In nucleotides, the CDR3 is TGTGCCAGCAGTTACAACTGGCTAGCGGGGACCTACGAGCAGTACTTC.

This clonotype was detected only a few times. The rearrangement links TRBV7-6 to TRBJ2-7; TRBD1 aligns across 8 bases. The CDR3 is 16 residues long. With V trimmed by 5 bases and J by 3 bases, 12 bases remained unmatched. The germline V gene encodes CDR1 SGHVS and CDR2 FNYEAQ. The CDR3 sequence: CASSQDDGQGFYEQYF. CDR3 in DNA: TGTGCCAGCAGCCAAGATGATGGACAGGGATTCTACGAGCAGTACTTC.

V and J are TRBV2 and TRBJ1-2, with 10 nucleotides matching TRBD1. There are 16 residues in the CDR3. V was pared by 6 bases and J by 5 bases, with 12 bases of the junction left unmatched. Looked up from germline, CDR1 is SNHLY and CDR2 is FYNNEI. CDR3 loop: CASSQGQGWTEYGYTF. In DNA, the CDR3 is TGTGCCAGCAGCCAGGGACAGGGGTGGACGGAGTATGGCTACACCTTC.

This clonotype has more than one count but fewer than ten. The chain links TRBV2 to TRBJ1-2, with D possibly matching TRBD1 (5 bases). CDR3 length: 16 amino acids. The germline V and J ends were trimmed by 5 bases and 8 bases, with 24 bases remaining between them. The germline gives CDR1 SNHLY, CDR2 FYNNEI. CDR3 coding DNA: TGTGCCAGCAGTAGGCAACCAGGGTTAAGAGGAAAAGGCTACACCTTC. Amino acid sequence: CASSRQPGLRGKGYTF.

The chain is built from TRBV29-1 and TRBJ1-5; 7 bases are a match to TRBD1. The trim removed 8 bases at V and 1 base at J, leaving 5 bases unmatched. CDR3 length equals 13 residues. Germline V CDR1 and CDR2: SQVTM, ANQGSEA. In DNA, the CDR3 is TGCAGCCAGTCGGGACAGAGCAATCAGCCCCAGCATTTT. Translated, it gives CSQSGQSNQPQHF. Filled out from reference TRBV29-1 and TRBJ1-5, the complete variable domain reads SAVISQKPSRDICQRGTSLTIQCQVDSQVTMMFWYRQQPGQSLTLIATANQGSEATYESGFVIDKFPISRPNLTFSTLTVSNMSPEDSSIYLCSQSGQSNQPQHFGDGTRLSIL.

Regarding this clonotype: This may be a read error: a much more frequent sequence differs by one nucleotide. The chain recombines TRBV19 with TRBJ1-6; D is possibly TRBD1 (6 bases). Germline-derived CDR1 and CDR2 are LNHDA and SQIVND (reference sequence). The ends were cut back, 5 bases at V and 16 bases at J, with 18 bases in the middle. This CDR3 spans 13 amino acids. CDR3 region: CASSGTPGLLLHF. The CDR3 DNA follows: TGTGCCAGTAGTGGGACACCGGGGCTTCTTCTCCACTTT. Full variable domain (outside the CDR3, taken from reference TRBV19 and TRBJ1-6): DGGITQSPKYLFRKEGQNVTLSCEQNLNHDAMYWYRQDPGQGLRLIYYSQIVNDFQKGDIAEGYSVSREKKESFPLTVTSAQKNPTAFYLCASSGTPGLLLHFGNGTRLTVT.

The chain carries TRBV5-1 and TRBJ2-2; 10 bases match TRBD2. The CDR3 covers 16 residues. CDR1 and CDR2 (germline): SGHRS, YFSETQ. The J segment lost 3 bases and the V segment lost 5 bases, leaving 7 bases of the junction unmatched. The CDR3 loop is CASRDRLAGDTGELFF. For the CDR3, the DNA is TGCGCCAGCAGAGATCGTCTAGCGGGGGACACCGGGGAGCTGTTTTTT. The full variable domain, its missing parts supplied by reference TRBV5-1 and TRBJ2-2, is KAGVTQTPRYLIKTRGQQVTLSCSPISGHRSVSWYQQTPGQGLQFLFEYFSETQRNKGNFPGRFSGRQFSNSRSEMNVSTLELGDSALYLCASRDRLAGDTGELFFGEGSRLTVL.

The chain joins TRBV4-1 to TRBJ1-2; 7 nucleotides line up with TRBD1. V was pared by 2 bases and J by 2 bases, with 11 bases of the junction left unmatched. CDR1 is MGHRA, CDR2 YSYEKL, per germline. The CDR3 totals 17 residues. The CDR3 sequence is CASSQFPTTTGNYGYTF. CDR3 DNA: TGCGCCAGCAGCCAATTCCCCACCACGACAGGGAACTATGGCTACACCTTC.

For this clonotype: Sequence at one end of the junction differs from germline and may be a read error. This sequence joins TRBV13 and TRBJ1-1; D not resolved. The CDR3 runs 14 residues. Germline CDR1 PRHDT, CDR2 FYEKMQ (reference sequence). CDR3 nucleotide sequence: TGTGCCGGCAGTTCACCCCCCGGAGGCACTGAAGCTTTCTTT. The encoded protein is CAGSSPPGGTEAFF.

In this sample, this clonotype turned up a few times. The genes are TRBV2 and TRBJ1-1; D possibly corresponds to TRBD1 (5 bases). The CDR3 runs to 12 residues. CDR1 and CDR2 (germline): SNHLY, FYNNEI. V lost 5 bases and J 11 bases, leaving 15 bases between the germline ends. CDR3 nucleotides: TGTGCCAGCAGTTTAATTAGGGGAGGGGCTTTCTTT. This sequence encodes CASSLIRGGAFF.

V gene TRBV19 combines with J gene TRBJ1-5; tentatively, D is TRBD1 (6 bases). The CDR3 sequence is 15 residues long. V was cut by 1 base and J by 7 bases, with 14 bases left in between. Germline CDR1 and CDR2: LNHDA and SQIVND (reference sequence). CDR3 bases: TGTGCCAGTAGTATAGGGTCCACAGGGCAGCAGCCCCAGCATTTT. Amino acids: CASSIGSTGQQPQHF.

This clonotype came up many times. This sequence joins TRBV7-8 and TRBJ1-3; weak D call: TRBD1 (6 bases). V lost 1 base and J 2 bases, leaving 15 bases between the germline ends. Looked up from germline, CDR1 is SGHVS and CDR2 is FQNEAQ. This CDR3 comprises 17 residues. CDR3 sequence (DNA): TGTGCCAGCAGCTTAGATCCCCAGGGGTGGCCTGGAAACACCATATATTTT. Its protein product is CASSLDPQGWPGNTIYF. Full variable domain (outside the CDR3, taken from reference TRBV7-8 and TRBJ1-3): GAGVSQSPRYKVAKRGQDVALRCDPISGHVSLFWYQQALGQGPEFLTYFQNEAQLDKSGLPSDRFFAERPEGSVSTLKIQRTQQEDSAVYLCASSLDPQGWPGNTIYFGEGSWLTVV.

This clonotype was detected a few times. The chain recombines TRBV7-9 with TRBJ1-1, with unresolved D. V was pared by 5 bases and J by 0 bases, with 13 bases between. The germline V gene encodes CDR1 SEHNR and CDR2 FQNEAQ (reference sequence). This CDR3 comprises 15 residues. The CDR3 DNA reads TGTGCCAGCAGCCACCCTTATGCTATGAACACTGAAGCTTTCTTT. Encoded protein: CASSHPYAMNTEAFF.

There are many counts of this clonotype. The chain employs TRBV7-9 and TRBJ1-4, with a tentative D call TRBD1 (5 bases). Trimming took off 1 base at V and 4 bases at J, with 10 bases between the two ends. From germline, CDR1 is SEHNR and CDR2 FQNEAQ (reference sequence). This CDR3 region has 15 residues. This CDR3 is CASSLGGHGNEKLFF. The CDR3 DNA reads TGTGCCAGCAGCTTAGGTGGACACGGTAATGAAAAACTGTTTTTT. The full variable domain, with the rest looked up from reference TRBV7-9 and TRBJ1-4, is DTGVSQNPRHKITKRGQNVTFRCDPISEHNRLYWYRQTLGQGPEFLTYFQNEAQLEKSRLLSDRFSAERPKGSFSTLEIQRTEQGDSAMYLCASSLGGHGNEKLFFGSGTQLSVL.

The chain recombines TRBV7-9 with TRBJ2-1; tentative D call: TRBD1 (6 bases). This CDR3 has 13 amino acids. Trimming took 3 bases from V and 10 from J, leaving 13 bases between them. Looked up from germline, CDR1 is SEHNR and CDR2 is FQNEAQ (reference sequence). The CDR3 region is CASSFVEGVEQFF. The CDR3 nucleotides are TGTGCCAGCAGCTTTGTTGAGGGGGTGGAGCAGTTCTTC.

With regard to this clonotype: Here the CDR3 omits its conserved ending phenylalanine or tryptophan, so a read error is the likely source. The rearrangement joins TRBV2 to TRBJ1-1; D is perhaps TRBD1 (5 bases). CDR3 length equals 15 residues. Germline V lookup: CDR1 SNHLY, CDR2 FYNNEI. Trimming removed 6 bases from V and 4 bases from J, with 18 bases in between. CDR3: CASSHPGPGSTEAFL. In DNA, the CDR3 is TGTGCCAGCAGCCATCCGGGGCCCGGGAGCACTGAAGCTTTCCTT.

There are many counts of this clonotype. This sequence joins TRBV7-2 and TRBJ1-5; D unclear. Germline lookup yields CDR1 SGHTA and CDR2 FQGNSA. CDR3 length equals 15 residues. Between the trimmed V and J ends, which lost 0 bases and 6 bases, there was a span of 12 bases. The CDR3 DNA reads TGTGCCAGCAGCTTAGCAGGGAACGTTGGTCAGCCCCAGCATTTT. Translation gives CASSLAGNVGQPQHF.

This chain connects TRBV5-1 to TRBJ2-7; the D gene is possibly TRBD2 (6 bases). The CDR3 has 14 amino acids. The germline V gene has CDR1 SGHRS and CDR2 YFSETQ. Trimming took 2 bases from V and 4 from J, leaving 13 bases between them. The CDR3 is CASSFGGYAYEQYF. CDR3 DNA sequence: TGCGCCAGCAGCTTCGGGGGTTATGCTTACGAGCAGTACTTC.

The CDR3 protein is CASSIRTGYQPQHF. The CDR3 DNA reads TGTGCCAGTAGTATTAGAACAGGGTATCAGCCCCAGCATTTT. The rearrangement joins TRBV19 to TRBJ1-5, with D perhaps TRBD1 (6 bases). V lost 3 bases, J lost 5 bases, and 11 bases lay in between. The CDR3 covers 14 residues. CDR1 LNHDA and CDR2 SQIVND come from the germline V gene (reference sequence).

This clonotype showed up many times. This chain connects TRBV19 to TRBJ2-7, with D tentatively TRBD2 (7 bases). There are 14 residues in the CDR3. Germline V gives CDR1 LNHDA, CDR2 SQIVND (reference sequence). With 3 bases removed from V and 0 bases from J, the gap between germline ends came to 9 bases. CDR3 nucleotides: TGTGCCAGTAGTATTGGGGGGGCCTCCTACGAGCAGTACTTC. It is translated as CASSIGGASYEQYF.

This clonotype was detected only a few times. DNA for the CDR3: TGCGCCAGCAGCACGGACAGGACCTACGAGCAGTACTTC. Its protein is CASSTDRTYEQYF. The chain couples TRBV5-1 to TRBJ2-7, with 7 bases lining up with TRBD1. The CDR3 runs to 13 residues. Germline V gene data show CDR1 as SGHRS and CDR2 as YFSETQ. Unmatched junction bases numbered 3, after V lost 4 bases and J lost 2 bases.

CDR3 in amino acids: CSASEVGGPGSNQPQHF. The CDR3 nucleotides read TGCAGTGCTAGTGAGGTGGGGGGCCCGGGGAGCAATCAGCCCCAGCATTTT. The rearrangement joins TRBV20-1 to TRBJ1-5, with D possibly being TRBD1 (6 bases). Germline V gene sequence: CDR1 DFQATT, CDR2 SNEGSKA (reference sequence). Trimming removed 3 bases at V and 1 base at J, with 19 bases between. This CDR3 is built from 17 residues.

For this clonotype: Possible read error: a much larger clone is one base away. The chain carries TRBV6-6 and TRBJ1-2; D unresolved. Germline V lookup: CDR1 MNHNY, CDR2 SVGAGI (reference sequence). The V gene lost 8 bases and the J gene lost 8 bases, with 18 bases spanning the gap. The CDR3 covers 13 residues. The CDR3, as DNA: TGTGCCAGCTACATAGAGGGTACAAGGGGCTACACCTTC. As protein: CASYIEGTRGYTF.

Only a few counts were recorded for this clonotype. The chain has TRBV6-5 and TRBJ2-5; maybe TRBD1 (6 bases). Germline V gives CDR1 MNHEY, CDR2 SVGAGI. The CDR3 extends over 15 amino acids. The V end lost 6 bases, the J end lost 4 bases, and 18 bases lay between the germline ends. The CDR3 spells CASSSGIGGPETQYF. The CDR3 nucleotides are TGTGCCAGCAGCAGCGGTATAGGGGGTCCAGAGACCCAGTACTTC.

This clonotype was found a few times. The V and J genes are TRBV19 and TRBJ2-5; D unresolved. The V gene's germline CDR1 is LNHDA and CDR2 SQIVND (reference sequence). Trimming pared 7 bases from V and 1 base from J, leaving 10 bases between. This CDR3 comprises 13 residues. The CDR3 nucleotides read TGTGCCAGTAAAGGCCTAAGCCAAGAGACCCAGTACTTC. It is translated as CASKGLSQETQYF.